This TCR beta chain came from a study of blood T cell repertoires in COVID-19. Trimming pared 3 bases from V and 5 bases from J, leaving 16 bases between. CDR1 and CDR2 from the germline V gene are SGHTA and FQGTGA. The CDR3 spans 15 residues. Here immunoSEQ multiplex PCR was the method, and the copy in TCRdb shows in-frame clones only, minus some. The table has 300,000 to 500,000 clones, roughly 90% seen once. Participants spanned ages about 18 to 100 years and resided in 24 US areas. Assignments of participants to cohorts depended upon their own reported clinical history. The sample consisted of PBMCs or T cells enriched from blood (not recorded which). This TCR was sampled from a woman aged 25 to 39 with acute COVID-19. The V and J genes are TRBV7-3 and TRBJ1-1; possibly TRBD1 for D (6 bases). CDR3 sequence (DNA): TGTGCCAGCAGCTTTACATTCGGGGGGCAAACTGAAGCTTTCTTT. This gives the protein CASSFTFGGQTEAFF. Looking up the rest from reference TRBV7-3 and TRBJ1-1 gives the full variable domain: GAGVSQTPSNKVTEKGKYVELRCDPISGHTALYWYRQSLGQGPEFLIYFQGTGAADDSGLPNDRFFAVRPEGSVSTLKIQRTERGDSAVYLCASSFTFGGQTEAFFGQGTRLTVV.